This T cell receptor (beta chain) came from a study of naive and memory T cell subsets. In this sample, this clonotype turned up a few times. Four subsets defined by CD45RA and CD27 were sorted after CD3, CD4, CD8 and live/dead staining. Two oligonucleotides, mixed equimolar, formed the beta constant-region primer covering TRBC1 and TRBC2. One entry per CDR3 protein, called by TCRdb with MiXCR from the UMI-ligation and nested PCR reads. The data hold tens of thousands of distinct CDR3 sequences, with 13% observed a single time. This CDR3 spans 14 amino acids. Germline V lookup: CDR1 LNHDA, CDR2 SQIVND (reference sequence). The V end lost 8 bases, the J end lost 2 bases, and 13 bases lay between the germline ends.

This chain uses TRBV19 with TRBJ2-1; perhaps TRBD2 as D (6 bases). The specimen sequenced was effector memory CD4+ T cells from blood. Subset of the sample: effector memory, CD45RA- CD27-. The receptor was isolated from a human donor in good health. The CDR3 region is CASGLNGPYNEQFF. For the CDR3, the DNA is TGTGCCAGTGGACTAAATGGACCCTACAATGAGCAGTTCTTC.